The 25 T cell receptor beta chains in this list originate from one sample, sequenced in a study of CD8 T cells in Susac syndrome. After extraction with the RNeasy kit, about 0.5 to 1 ug of the RNA was reverse transcribed using random hexamers. MiXCR, run by TCRdb on the immunoSEQ multiplex PCR reads, gives a single entry per CDR3 protein. The sample includes about 190,000 distinct CDR3 sequences, about 94% seen only once; the top ten take 0.098%. Sequencing used CD4+ T cells from PBMCs. All receptors derive from a human donor with Susac syndrome.

This chain links TRBV6-6 with TRBJ1-2; no clear D. CDR3 size: 11 residues. V dropped 11 bases and J dropped 2 bases, with 9 bases sitting between them. Germline V gives CDR1 MNHNY, CDR2 SVGAGI (reference sequence). The CDR3 DNA sequence: TGTGCCGGGAGGCTCAACTATGGCTACACCTTC. Its translation is CAGRLNYGYTF.

The genes are TRBV24-1 and TRBJ1-5; no clear D. Trimming shortened V by 5 bases and J by 5 bases, and 9 bases separated the two germline ends. The CDR3 is 13 amino acids. The germline gives CDR1 KGHDR, CDR2 SFDVKD. The DNA for the CDR3 is TGTGCCACCAGTGGAATCCGAGATCAGCCCCAGCATTTT. This encodes CATSGIRDQPQHF.

V is TRBV7-2 and J is TRBJ2-1; 15 bases are a match to TRBD2. With 5 bases clipped from V and 9 bases from J, the junction kept 11 bases outside the gene matches. The CDR3 is 17 amino acids. In germline, CDR1 is SGHTA, CDR2 FQGNSA. The CDR3 DNA reads TGTGCCAGCAGCCTCACAGGACTAGCGGGGGGGACTGGTGAGCAGTTCTTC. Protein product: CASSLTGLAGGTGEQFF.

V and J are TRBV3-1 and TRBJ2-2; D is unresolved. Germline CDR1 and CDR2: LGHDT and YNNKEL (reference sequence). The CDR3 has 14 residues. Trimming stripped 3 bases from V and 4 bases from J, with 9 bases between. The DNA of the CDR3 is TGTGCCAGCAGCCATCTCTCCGGCACCGGGGAGCTGTTTTTT. Its translation is CASSHLSGTGELFF. Combining the CDR3 with reference TRBV3-1 and TRBJ2-2 gives the whole variable domain DTAVSQTPKYLVTQMGNDKSIKCEQNLGHDTMYWYKQDSKKFLKIMFSYNNKELIINETVPNRFSPKSPDKAHLNLHINSLELGDSAVYFCASSHLSGTGELFFGEGSRLTVL.

The chain has TRBV30 and TRBJ1-1; D is perhaps TRBD1 (6 bases). The germline V gene encodes CDR1 GTSNPN and CDR2 SVGIG (reference sequence). V was shortened by 2 bases and J by 7 bases, with 20 bases between the two germline ends. The CDR3 length is 15 residues. The CDR3, as DNA: TGTGCCTGGAGTAAGTGGGGGGGCGAGGAAGGTGAAGCTTTCTTT. It encodes CAWSKWGGEEGEAFF.

The genes are TRBV28 and TRBJ1-5, with TRBD1 as a possible D gene (6 bases). Trimming stripped 11 bases from V and 6 bases from J, with 17 bases between. The CDR3 is 13 residues long. From germline, CDR1 is MDHEN and CDR2 SYDVKM. The CDR3: CAARGGVGQPQHF. DNA of the CDR3: TGTGCCGCCAGGGGAGGGGTGGGTCAGCCCCAGCATTTT.

This sequence joins TRBV12-3 or TRBV12-4 and TRBJ2-6; a weak D match, TRBD1 (6 bases). Between the trimmed V and J ends, which lost 8 bases and 2 bases, there was a span of 10 bases. There are 14 residues in the CDR3. The CDR3 nucleotides are TGTGCCAGCTCCCAGGGGACTGGGGCCAACGTCCTGACTTTC. Translating gives CASSQGTGANVLTF.

The chain carries TRBV10-3 and TRBJ2-5, with D tentatively TRBD2 (6 bases). CDR1 and CDR2 (germline): ENHRY, SYGVKD. V was pared by 0 bases and J by 3 bases, with 17 bases between. The CDR3 is made up of 17 amino acids. The CDR3 DNA follows: TGTGCCATCAGTGAGTCAGGACCGCGAGGAGGGAAAGAGACCCAGTACTTC. This gives the protein CAISESGPRGGKETQYF.

The rearrangement links TRBV6-6 to TRBJ2-6, with D unresolved. Germline assignment: CDR1 MNHNY and CDR2 SVGAGI (reference sequence). The CDR3 totals 15 residues. V gave up 6 bases and J gave up 0 bases, with 9 bases separating them. Here the CDR3 DNA reads TGTGCCAGCAGCCCATCACTCTCTGGGGCCAACGTCCTGACTTTC. Its protein is CASSPSLSGANVLTF.

This sequence joins TRBV12-3 or TRBV12-4 and TRBJ2-2; 12 bases match TRBD2. Trimming cost V 5 bases and J 0 bases; bases outside gene matches: 16. CDR3 size: 21 residues. The CDR3 spells CASSPNPIKTSGGTNTGELFF. The CDR3 DNA reads TGTGCCAGCAGTCCAAACCCCATTAAGACTAGCGGGGGTACGAACACCGGGGAGCTGTTTTTT.

This clonotype was detected only once. The chain couples TRBV20-1 to TRBJ2-3, with 9 bases aligning to TRBD2. Germline assignment: CDR1 DFQATT and CDR2 SNEGSKA (reference sequence). The CDR3 is 16 amino acids. V was pared by 0 bases and J by 4 bases, with 8 bases of the junction left unmatched. CDR3 loop: CSARDPRAGGPDTQYF. CDR3 coding DNA: TGCAGTGCTAGAGATCCCCGAGCGGGGGGCCCAGATACGCAGTATTTT.

The CDR3 coding sequence is TGTGCCAGCAGCTTAAACGTTGAGACCCAGTACTTC. Translation gives CASSLNVETQYF. The V and J genes are TRBV7-9 and TRBJ2-5; D unclear. The CDR3 extends over 12 amino acids. V lost 2 bases and J 5 bases, leaving 6 bases between the germline ends. CDR1 and CDR2 (germline): SEHNR, FQNEAQ (reference sequence).

This clonotype showed up just a few times. This chain uses TRBV7-2 with TRBJ2-7; 9 bases line up with TRBD2. The length of the CDR3 is 14 residues. J was trimmed by 5 bases and V by 6 bases; bases with no gene match: 8. Per germline, CDR1 SGHTA and CDR2 FQGNSA. The CDR3 DNA reads TGTGCCAGCAGACCGGCCGGGACTAGCCACGAGCAGTACTTC. This sequence encodes CASRPAGTSHEQYF.

The chain's CDR3 is CASRIRGLAGGYNEQFF. In DNA form, the CDR3 reads TGTGCCAGCAGAATTAGAGGCCTAGCGGGGGGTTACAATGAGCAGTTCTTC. The chain uses TRBV12-3 or TRBV12-4 and TRBJ2-1, with 11 positions matching TRBD2. The V segment lost 6 bases and the J segment 4 bases; nucleotides outside the gene matches: 11. The CDR3 sequence is 17 residues long.

The chain combines TRBV9 with TRBJ1-6; D not resolved. Looked up from germline, CDR1 is SGDLS and CDR2 is YYNGEE. Between the trimmed V and J ends, which lost 1 base and 9 bases, there was a span of 17 bases. The CDR3 is made up of 16 amino acids. CDR3 loop: CASSVWGEPDSSPLHF. The CDR3 nucleotides read TGTGCCAGCAGCGTATGGGGAGAGCCCGATTCTTCACCCCTCCACTTT.

The genes are TRBV4-1 and TRBJ2-5, with a weak D call TRBD2 (6 bases). This CDR3 region has 17 residues. Germline values: CDR1 MGHRA, CDR2 YSYEKL. Between the trimmed V and J ends, which lost 7 bases and 2 bases, there was a span of 23 bases. The CDR3 loop is CASTPTPGGSGQETQYF. The CDR3 nucleotides are TGCGCCAGCACCCCCACCCCCGGAGGTAGCGGACAAGAGACCCAGTACTTC.

The chain employs TRBV7-3 and TRBJ2-3, with TRBD1 identical over 10 bases. The germline CDR1 and CDR2 sequences are SGHTA and FQGTGA. The CDR3 is 15 residues long. The J segment lost 3 bases and the V segment lost 1 base, leaving 1 base of the junction unmatched. Here the CDR3 reads CASSLRGQGTDTQYF. The CDR3 DNA is TGTGCCAGCAGCTTAAGGGGACAGGGGACAGATACGCAGTATTTT.

The chain joins TRBV3-1 to TRBJ2-7, with D hard to call. Trimming stripped 4 bases from V and 4 bases from J, with 11 bases between. The CDR3 runs to 13 residues. CDR1 and CDR2 (germline): LGHDT, YNNKEL (reference sequence). CDR3 in amino acids: CASSPLGRYEQYF. DNA of the CDR3: TGTGCCAGCAGCCCCCTAGGACGGTACGAGCAGTACTTC.

The V gene is TRBV4-3, the J gene TRBJ2-5; 10 nucleotides line up with TRBD1. The germline V gene has CDR1 LGHNA and CDR2 YSLEER. The length of the CDR3 is 16 residues. The ends lost 1 base at V and 2 bases at J; junction bases unmatched: 4. CDR3: CASSQVRTGGQETQYF. The CDR3, as DNA: TGCGCCAGCAGCCAAGTCCGGACAGGGGGTCAAGAGACCCAGTACTTC.

Only one count was recorded for this clonotype. This chain uses TRBV28 with TRBJ1-4; 8 bases agree with TRBD1. The CDR3 runs to 15 residues. The junction had 7 bases not matched to a gene; V was cut back by 7 bases and J by 3 bases. The germline CDR1 and CDR2 sequences are MDHEN and SYDVKM. CDR3 DNA sequence: TGTGCCAGCAATCCCCGCAGGGGGCCTAATGAAAAACTGTTTTTT. This encodes CASNPRRGPNEKLFF.

This chain joins TRBV5-4 and TRBJ2-3; D not resolved. V was pared by 4 bases and J by 0 bases, with 9 bases between. Germline V lookup: CDR1 SGHNT, CDR2 YYREEE (reference sequence). This CDR3 has 14 residues. CDR3 region: CASSLTTSTDTQYF. The CDR3 region has the DNA TGTGCCAGCAGCCTAACGACTAGCACAGATACGCAGTATTTT.

The V and J genes are TRBV9 and TRBJ2-2; unclear D gene. Germline V gene sequence: CDR1 SGDLS, CDR2 YYNGEE. The CDR3 has 14 amino acids. The V gene lost 0 bases and the J gene lost 6 bases, with 9 bases spanning the gap. CDR3 protein: CASSVAMLAGELFF. In DNA form, the CDR3 reads TGTGCCAGCAGCGTAGCTATGTTGGCCGGGGAGCTGTTTTTT.

The V gene is TRBV19, the J gene TRBJ2-1; unclear D gene. CDR3 length: 12 residues. Germline lookup yields CDR1 LNHDA and CDR2 SQIVND (reference sequence). V was clipped by 6 bases and J by 3 bases, with 6 bases between them. CDR3 region: CASRKNYNEQFF. In DNA, the CDR3 is TGTGCCAGTAGGAAGAACTACAATGAGCAGTTCTTC.

The chain recombines TRBV30 with TRBJ2-7, with 7 bases identical to TRBD1. Germline CDR1 and CDR2: GTSNPN and SVGIG (reference sequence). V lost 1 base to trimming and J lost 5 bases; unmatched junction nucleotides: 5. This CDR3 has 13 residues. CDR3 sequence: CAWSGQGVNEQYF. The CDR3 DNA reads as TGTGCCTGGAGTGGGCAGGGGGTCAACGAGCAGTACTTC.

The chain uses TRBV19 and TRBJ2-5; D is undetermined. Germline V gene data show CDR1 as LNHDA and CDR2 as SQIVND (reference sequence). Trimming removed 4 bases at V and 3 bases at J, with 6 bases between. This CDR3 spans 12 amino acids. This chain's CDR3 is CASSNLEETQYF. For the CDR3, the DNA is TGTGCCAGTAGTAACCTGGAAGAGACCCAGTACTTC.